This T cell receptor beta chain was identified in a study of PD-1 blockade in classical Hodgkin lymphoma. Noted time point: cycle 4 day 1 (C4D1), after more than five weeks of nivolumab. With no exception, relapse followed autologous stem cell transplantation in all patients, and brentuximab vedotin exposure varied. Points on this clone: The target antigen is unknown.

The assay was immunoSEQ multiplex PCR, and TCRdb's table has in-frame clones only and misses some. Found here are under 35,000 clones, around 74% of them singletons; the top ten hold about 3.8%. Study results and caveats: Whoever responded completely had baseline diversity much like that seen in newly diagnosed patients. Patients who began taking nivolumab under 1 year after ASCT were left out. TCR diversity at baseline was reported to be reduced in newly diagnosed patients relative to healthy donors. The repertoire differences lack a defined cause, possibly disease activity or prior therapy.

This CDR3 has 16 amino acids. V gave up 7 bases and J gave up 7 bases, with 23 bases separating them. The germline V gene encodes CDR1 MDHEN and CDR2 SYDVKM. The receptor was isolated from a human donor with classical Hodgkin lymphoma. This chain joins TRBV28 and TRBJ2-1, with TRBD2 as a possible D gene (7 bases). Source: peripheral blood mononuclear cells (PBMCs), taken before the fourth cycle of nivolumab. The CDR3 protein is CASKIGGERRNNEQFF. CDR3 coding DNA: TGTGCCAGCAAAATAGGGGGGGAGCGGAGGAATAATGAGCAGTTCTTC. Drawing the rest from reference TRBV28 and TRBJ2-1, the complete variable domain is DVKVTQSSRYLVKRTGEKVFLECVQDMDHENMFWYRQDPGLGLRLIYFSYDVKMKEKGDIPEGYSVSREKKERFSLILESASTNQTSMYLCASKIGGERRNNEQFFGPGTRLTVL.